The 2 T cell receptor beta chains presented below share a single source sample, sequenced in a study of blood T cell repertoires in COVID-19. Sequenced by immunoSEQ multiplex PCR; TCRdb stores in-frame clones only, minus some. The table has over 250,000 clones, about 80% seen once; the top ten hold about 3.5%. The sample consisted of peripheral blood. These receptors came from a woman of 80 years or more with acute or convalescent COVID-19.

V and J are TRBV5-6 and TRBJ1-2; 9 nucleotides align to TRBD1. The germline CDR1 and CDR2 sequences are SGHDT and YYEEEE. This CDR3 contains 18 residues. J gave up 3 bases and V 3 bases, and 15 bases lay outside the gene matches. CDR3 DNA sequence: TGTGCCAGCAGCTCCATCCGGACAGGGGACGCCAGCTACTATGGCTACACCTTC. It codes for CASSSIRTGDASYYGYTF.

For this clone: The sample carries other DNA sequences with the same CDR3. The chain has TRBV2 and TRBJ1-2; 7 nucleotides align to TRBD1. Germline V gene lookup returns CDR1 SNHLY and CDR2 FYNNEI. Germline trimming cut 6 bases from V and 2 bases from J; bases unmatched to any gene: 3. The CDR3 totals 13 residues. The DNA for the CDR3 is TGTGCCAGCAGGGGACAGATAAACTATGGCTACACCTTC. It codes for CASRGQINYGYTF.